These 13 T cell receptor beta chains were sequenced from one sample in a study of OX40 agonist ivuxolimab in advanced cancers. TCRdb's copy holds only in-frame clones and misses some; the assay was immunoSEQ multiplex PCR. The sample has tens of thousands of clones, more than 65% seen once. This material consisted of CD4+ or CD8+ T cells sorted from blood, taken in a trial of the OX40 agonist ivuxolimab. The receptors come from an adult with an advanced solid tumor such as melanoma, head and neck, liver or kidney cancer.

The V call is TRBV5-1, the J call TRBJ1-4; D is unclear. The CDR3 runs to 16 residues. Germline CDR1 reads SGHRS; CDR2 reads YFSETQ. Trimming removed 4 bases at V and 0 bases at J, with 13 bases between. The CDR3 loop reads CASSPLPTATNEKLFF. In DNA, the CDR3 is TGCGCCAGCAGCCCCCTCCCCACAGCAACTAATGAAAAACTGTTTTTT.

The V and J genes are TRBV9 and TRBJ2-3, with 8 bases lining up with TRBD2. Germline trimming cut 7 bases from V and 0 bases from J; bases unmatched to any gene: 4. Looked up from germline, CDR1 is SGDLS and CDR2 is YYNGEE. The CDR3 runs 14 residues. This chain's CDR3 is CASALAGSTDTQYF. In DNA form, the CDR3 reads TGTGCCAGCGCCTTAGCGGGGAGCACAGATACGCAGTATTTT.

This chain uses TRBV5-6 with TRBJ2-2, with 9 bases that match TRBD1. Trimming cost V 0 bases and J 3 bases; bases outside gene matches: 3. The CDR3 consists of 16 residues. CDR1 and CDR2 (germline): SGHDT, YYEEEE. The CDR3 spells CASSLVGTGYTGELFF. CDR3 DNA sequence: TGTGCCAGCAGCTTGGTGGGGACAGGGTACACCGGGGAGCTGTTTTTT.

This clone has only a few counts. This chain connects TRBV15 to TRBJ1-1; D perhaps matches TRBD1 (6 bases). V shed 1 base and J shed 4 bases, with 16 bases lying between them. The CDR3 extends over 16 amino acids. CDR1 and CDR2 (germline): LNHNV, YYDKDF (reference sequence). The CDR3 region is CATSRGRTARSTEAFF. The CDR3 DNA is TGTGCCACCAGCAGAGGCCGGACAGCAAGATCCACTGAAGCTTTCTTT.

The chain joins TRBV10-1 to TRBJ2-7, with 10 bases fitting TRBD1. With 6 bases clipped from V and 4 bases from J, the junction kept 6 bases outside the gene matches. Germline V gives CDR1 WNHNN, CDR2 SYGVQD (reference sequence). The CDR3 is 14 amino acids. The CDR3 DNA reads TGCGCCAGCAGCCCAGGGGACAGGGGTTACGAGCAGTACTTC. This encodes CASSPGDRGYEQYF.

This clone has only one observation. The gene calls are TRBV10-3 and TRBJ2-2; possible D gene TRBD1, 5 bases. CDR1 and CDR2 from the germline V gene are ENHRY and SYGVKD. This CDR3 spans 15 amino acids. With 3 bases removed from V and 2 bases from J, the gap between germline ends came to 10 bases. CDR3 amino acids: CAISDKGQNTGELFF. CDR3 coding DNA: TGTGCCATCAGTGATAAAGGACAAAACACCGGGGAGCTGTTTTTT.

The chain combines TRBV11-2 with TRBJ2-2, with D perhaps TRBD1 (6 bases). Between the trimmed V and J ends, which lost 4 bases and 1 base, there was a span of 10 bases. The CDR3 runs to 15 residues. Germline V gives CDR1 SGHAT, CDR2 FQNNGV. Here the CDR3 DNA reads TGTGCCAGCAGCTCCACAGGGTGGAACACCGGGGAGCTGTTTTTT. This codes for CASSSTGWNTGELFF.

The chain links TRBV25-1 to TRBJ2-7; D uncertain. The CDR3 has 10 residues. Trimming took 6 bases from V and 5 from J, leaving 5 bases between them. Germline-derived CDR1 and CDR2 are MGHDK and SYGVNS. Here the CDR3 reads CASRGNEQYF. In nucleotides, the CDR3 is TGTGCCAGCAGGGGTAACGAGCAGTACTTC.

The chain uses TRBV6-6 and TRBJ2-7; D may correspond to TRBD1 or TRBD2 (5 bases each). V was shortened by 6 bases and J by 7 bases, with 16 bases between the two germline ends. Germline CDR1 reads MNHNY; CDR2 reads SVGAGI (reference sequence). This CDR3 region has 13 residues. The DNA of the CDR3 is TGTGCCAGCAGGGTCGGGACCTCGGCTGAGCAGTACTTC. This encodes CASRVGTSAEQYF.

The CDR3 spells CAAEGGSLSSGNTIYF. The CDR3 region has the DNA TGTGCCGCCGAAGGGGGCTCACTGAGCTCTGGAAACACCATATATTTT. The chain joins TRBV19 to TRBJ1-3, with TRBD1 matching 7 bases. Unmatched junction bases numbered 13, after V lost 11 bases and J lost 0 bases. Germline values: CDR1 LNHDA, CDR2 SQIVND (reference sequence). This CDR3 is built from 16 residues.

CDR3 DNA sequence: TGTGCCAGCAGCTTGTTAGGGTCGGGCGAGCAGTACTTC. The encoded protein is CASSLLGSGEQYF. The chain carries TRBV4-2 and TRBJ2-5, with D unresolved. The J call may be wrong; the DNA end is better matched by TRBJ2-7. The CDR3 sequence is 13 residues long. Germline values: CDR1 LGHNA, CDR2 YNFKEQ.

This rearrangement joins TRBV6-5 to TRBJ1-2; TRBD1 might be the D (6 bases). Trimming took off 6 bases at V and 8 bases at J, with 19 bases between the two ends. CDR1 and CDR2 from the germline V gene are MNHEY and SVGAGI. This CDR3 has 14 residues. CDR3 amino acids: CASRLQGFVEGYTF. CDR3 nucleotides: TGTGCCAGCAGACTACAGGGTTTCGTGGAAGGCTACACCTTC.

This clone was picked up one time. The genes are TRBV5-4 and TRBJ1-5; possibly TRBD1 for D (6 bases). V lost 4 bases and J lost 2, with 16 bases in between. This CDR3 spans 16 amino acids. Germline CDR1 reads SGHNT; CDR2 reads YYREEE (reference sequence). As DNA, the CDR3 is TGTGCCAGCAGCCTAGGGGGGGCAGGGGGCAATCAGCCCCAGCATTTT. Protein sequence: CASSLGGAGGNQPQHF.